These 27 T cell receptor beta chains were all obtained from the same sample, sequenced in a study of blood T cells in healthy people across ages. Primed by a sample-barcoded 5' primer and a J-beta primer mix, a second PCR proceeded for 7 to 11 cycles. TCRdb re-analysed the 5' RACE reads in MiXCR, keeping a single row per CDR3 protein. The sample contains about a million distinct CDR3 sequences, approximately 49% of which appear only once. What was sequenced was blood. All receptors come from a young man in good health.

CDR3 DNA: TGCAGTGCTAGTCGGGGCGACAATGAGCAGTTCTTC. Translating it yields CSASRGDNEQFF. The gene calls are TRBV20-1 and TRBJ2-1; D possibly matches TRBD1 or TRBD2 (5 bases each). V gave up 3 bases and J gave up 5 bases, with 8 bases separating them. There are 12 residues in the CDR3. Germline values: CDR1 DFQATT, CDR2 SNEGSKA (reference sequence).

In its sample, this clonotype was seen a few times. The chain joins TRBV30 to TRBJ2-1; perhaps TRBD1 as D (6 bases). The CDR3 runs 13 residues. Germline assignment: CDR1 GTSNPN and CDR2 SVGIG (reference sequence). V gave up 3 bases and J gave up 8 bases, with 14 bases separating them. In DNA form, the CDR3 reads TGTGCCTGGAGCGATATGGGGGCGGATGAGCAGTTCTTC. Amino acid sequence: CAWSDMGADEQFF.

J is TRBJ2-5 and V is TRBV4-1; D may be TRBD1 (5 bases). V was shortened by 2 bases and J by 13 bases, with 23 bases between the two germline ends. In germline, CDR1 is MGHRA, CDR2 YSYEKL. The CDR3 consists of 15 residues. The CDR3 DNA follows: TGCGCCAGCAGCCAATCTGGGGCCCTGGTAAACGAGCTGTACTTC. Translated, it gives CASSQSGALVNELYF.

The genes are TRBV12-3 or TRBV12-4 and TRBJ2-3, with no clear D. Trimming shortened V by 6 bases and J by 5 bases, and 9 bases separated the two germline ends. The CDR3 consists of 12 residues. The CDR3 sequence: CASRPSEDTQYF. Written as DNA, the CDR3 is TGTGCCAGCAGACCAAGCGAAGATACGCAGTATTTT.

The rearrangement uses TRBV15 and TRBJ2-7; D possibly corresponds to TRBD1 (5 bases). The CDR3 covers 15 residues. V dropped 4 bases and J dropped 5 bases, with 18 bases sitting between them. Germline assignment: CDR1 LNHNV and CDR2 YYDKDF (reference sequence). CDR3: CATSTVTGILDEQYF. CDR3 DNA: TGTGCCACCAGCACGGTAACAGGAATTCTCGACGAGCAGTACTTC.

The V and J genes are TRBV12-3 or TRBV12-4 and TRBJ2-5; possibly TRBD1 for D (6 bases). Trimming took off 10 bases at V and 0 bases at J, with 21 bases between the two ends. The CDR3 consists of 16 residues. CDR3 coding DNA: TGTGCCACCGACCCCGAGGGGGACGGAAACCAAGAGACCCAGTACTTC. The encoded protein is CATDPEGDGNQETQYF.

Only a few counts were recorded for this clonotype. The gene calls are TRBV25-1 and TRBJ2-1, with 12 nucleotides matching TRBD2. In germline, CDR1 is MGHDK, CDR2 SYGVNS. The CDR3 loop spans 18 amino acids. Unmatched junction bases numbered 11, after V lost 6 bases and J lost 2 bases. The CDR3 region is CASRDSSGGALPYNEQFF. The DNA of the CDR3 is TGTGCCAGCAGGGACTCTAGCGGGGGGGCCCTACCCTACAATGAGCAGTTCTTC.

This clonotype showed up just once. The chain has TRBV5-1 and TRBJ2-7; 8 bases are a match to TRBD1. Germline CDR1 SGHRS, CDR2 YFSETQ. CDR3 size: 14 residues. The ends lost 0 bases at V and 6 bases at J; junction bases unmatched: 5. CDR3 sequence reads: CASSLEDRVIEQYF. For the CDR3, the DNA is TGCGCCAGCAGCTTGGAGGACAGGGTAATCGAGCAGTACTTC.

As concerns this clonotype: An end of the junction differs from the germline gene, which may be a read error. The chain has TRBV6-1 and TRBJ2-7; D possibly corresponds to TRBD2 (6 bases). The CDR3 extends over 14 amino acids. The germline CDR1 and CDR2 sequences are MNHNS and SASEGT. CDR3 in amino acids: CAGSELAGSYEQYF. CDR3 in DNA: TGTGCCGGCAGTGAACTTGCGGGAAGTTACGAGCAGTACTTC.

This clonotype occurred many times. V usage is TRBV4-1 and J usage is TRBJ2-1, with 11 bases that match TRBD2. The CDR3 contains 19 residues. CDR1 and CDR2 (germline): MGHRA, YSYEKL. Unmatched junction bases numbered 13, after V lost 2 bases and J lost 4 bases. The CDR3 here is CASSQPRLAGGIPYNEQFF. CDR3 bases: TGCGCCAGCAGCCAACCCCGGCTAGCGGGGGGAATACCATACAATGAGCAGTTCTTC.

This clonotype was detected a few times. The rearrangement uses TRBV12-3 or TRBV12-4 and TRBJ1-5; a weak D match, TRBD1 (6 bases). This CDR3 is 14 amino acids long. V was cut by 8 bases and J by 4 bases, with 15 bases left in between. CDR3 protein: CASRTTGGNQPQHF. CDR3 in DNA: TGTGCCAGCCGGACGACAGGTGGGAATCAGCCCCAGCATTTT.

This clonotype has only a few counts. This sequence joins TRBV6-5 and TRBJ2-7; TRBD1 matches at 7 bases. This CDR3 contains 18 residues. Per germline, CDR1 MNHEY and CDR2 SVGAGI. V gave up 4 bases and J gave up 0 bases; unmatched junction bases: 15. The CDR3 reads CASSFQPRGQTFSYEQYF. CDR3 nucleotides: TGTGCCAGCAGTTTCCAACCCCGGGGACAGACATTCTCCTACGAGCAGTACTTC.

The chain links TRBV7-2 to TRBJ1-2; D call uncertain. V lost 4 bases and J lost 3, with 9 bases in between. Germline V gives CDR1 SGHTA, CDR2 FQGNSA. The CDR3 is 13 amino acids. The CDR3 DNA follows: TGTGCCAGCAGCTCCTTCTCTGACTATGGCTACACCTTC. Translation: CASSSFSDYGYTF.

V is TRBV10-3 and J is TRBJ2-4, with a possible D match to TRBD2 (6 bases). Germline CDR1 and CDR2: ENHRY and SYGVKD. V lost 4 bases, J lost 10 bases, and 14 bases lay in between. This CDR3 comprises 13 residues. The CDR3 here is CAISGLEGRIQYF. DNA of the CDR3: TGTGCCATCAGTGGGCTGGAGGGTCGGATTCAGTACTTC.

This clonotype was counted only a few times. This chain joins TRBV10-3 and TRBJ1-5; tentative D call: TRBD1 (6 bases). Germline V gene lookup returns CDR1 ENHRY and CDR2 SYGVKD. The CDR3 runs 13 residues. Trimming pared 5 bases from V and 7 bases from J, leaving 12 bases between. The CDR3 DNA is TGTGCCATCAGTCAACAGGGACGGCAGCCCCAGCATTTT. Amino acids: CAISQQGRQPQHF.

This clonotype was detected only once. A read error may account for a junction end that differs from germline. The CDR3 bases are TGCAGTGCTCCCCGTAACACTGGGGAGCTGTTTTTT. This sequence encodes CSAPRNTGELFF. The chain couples TRBV20-1 to TRBJ2-2; no reliable D call. The CDR3 contains 12 residues. Germline-derived CDR1 and CDR2 are DFQATT and SNEGSKA (reference sequence).

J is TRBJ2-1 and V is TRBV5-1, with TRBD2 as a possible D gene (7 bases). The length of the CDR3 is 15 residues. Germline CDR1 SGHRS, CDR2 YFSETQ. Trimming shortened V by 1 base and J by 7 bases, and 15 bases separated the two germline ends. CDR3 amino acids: CASSLRGGPGNEQFF. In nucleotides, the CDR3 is TGCGCCAGCAGCTTGAGGGGGGGGCCCGGGAATGAGCAGTTCTTC.

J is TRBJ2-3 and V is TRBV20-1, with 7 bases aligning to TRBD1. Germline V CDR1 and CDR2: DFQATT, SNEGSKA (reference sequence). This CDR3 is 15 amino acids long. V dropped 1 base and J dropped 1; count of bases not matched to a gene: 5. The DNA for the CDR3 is TGCAGTGCTAGAGTCCTGCAGGGGGGCACAGATACGCAGTATTTT. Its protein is CSARVLQGGTDTQYF.

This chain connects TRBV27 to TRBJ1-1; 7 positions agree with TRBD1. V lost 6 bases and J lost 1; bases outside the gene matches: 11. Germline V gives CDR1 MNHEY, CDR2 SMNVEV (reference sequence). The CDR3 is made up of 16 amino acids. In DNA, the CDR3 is TGTGCCAGCAGAAAAAACCAAGGACAGGAGAACACTGAAGCTTTCTTT. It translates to CASRKNQGQENTEAFF.

Here the CDR3 reads CASPKEARKNTEAFF. CDR3 DNA sequence: TGTGCCAGCCCCAAAGAGGCACGGAAGAACACTGAAGCTTTCTTT. V usage is TRBV21-1 and J usage is TRBJ1-1. TRBV21-1 is a documented pseudogene. There are 15 residues in the CDR3.

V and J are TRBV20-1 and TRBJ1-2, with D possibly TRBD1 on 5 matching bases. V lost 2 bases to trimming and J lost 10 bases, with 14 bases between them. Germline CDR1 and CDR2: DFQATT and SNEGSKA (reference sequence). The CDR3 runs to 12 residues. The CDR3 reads CSARKRQGYYTF. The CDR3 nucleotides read TGCAGTGCTAGAAAGCGGCAGGGATACTACACCTTC.

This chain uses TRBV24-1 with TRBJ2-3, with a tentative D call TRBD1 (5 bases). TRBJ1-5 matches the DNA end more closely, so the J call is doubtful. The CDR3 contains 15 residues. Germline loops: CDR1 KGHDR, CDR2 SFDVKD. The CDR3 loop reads CATSEDRTSTDTQHF. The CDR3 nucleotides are TGTGCCACCAGTGAAGACAGAACAAGCACAGATACGCAGCATTTT.

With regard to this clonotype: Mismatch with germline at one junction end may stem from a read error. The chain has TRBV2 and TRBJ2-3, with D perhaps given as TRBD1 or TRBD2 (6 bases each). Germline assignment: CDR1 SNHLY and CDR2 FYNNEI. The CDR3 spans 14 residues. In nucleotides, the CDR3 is TGTGCCAGCGGACTAACAGGGTACACAGATACGCGGTATTTT. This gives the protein CASGLTGYTDTRYF.

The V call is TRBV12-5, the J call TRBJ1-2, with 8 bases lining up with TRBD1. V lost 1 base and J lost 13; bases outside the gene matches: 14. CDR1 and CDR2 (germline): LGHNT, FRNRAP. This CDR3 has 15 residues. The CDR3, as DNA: TGTGCTAGTGGTTTGGCCCCTCTCGGACAGGGAGGTAGCACCTTC. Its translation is CASGLAPLGQGGSTF.

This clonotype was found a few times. The CDR3 nucleotides are TGCAGTGCTAGAGATTGGACTAGCGGGGGGCTGTACACAGATACGCAGTATTTT. It yields the protein CSARDWTSGGLYTDTQYF. The chain recombines TRBV20-1 with TRBJ2-3, with 14 bases identical to TRBD2. The V segment lost 0 bases and the J segment 2 bases; nucleotides outside the gene matches: 7. The germline gives CDR1 DFQATT, CDR2 SNEGSKA (reference sequence). CDR3 length equals 18 residues.

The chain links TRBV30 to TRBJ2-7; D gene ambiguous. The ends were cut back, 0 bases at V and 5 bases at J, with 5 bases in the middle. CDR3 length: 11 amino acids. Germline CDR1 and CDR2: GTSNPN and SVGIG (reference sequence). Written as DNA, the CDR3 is TGTGCCTGGAGTGTTCGGAACGAGCAGTACTTC. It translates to CAWSVRNEQYF. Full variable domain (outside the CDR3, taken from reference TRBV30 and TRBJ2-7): SQTIHQWPATLVQPVGSPLSLECTVEGTSNPNLYWYRQAAGRGLQLLFYSVGIGQISSEVPQNLSASRPQDRQFILSSKKLLLSDSGFYLCAWSVRNEQYFGPGTRLTVT.

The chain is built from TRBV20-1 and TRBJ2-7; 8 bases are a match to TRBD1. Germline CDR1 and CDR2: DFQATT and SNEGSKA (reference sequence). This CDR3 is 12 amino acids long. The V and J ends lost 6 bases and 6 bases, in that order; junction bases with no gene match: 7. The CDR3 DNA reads TGCAGTGCCCGGGGACAGGTGGCCGAGCAGTACTTC. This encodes CSARGQVAEQYF.